The source of this T cell receptor beta chain is a study of siplizumab effects on memory and regulatory T cells. Broader study findings: A minor fraction of alloreactive clones, and no more, mapped to unstimulated subsets. A major contribution to the alloresponse seemed to be made by naive T cells, which seemed more diverse than memory cells.

The protocol was immunoSEQ multiplex PCR, while the TCRdb copy is restricted to in-frame clones and leaves out a portion. The data show 100,000 to 120,000 clones, roughly 92% seen once. Germline lookup yields CDR1 SGHNT and CDR2 YYREEE (reference sequence). The CDR3 sequence is 14 residues long. V was trimmed by 4 bases and J by 3 bases, leaving 13 bases between them. On this clone: Its target is not known.

The gene calls are TRBV5-4 and TRBJ2-5, with a possible D match to TRBD1 (5 bases). This receptor was identified in a human donor in good health. Material: CD4+ T cells sorted from blood. The CDR3 loop reads CASSPRQSEETQYF. The CDR3 nucleotides are TGTGCCAGCAGCCCTAGACAGTCTGAAGAGACCCAGTACTTC.